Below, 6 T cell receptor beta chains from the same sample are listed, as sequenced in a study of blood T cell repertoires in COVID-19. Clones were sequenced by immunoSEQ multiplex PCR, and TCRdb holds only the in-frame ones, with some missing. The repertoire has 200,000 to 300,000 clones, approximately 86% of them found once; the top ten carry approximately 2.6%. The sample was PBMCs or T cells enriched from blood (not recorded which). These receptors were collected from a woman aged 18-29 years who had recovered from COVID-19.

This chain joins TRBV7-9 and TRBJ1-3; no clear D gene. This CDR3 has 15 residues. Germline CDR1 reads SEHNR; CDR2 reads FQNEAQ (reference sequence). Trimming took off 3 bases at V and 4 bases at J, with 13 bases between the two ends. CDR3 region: CASSFESGPGNTIYF. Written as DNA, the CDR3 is TGTGCCAGCAGCTTTGAATCGGGTCCCGGAAACACCATATATTTT.

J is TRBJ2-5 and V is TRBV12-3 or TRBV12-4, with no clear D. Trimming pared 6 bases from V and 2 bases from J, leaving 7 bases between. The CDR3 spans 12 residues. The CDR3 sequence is CASSPIQETQYF. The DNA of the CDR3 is TGTGCCAGCAGCCCCATTCAAGAGACCCAGTACTTC.

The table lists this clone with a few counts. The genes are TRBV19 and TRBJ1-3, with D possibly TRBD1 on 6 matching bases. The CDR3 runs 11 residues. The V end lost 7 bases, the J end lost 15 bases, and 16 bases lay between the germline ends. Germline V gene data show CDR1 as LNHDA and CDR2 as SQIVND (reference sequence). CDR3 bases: TGTGCCAGTACCTCGGACAGTAAAAGATATTTT. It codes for CASTSDSKRYF.

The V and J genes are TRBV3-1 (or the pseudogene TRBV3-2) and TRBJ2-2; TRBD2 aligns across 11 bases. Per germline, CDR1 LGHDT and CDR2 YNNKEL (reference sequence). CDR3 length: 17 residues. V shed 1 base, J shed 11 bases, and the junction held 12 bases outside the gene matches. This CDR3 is CASSQAGTSGRIGELFF. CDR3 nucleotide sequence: TGTGCCAGCAGCCAAGCCGGGACTAGCGGACGAATTGGAGAGCTGTTTTTT.

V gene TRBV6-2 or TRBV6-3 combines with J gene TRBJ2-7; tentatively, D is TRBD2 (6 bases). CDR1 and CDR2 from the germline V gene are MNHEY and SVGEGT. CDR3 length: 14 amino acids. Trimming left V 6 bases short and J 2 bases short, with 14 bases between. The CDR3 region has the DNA TGTGCCAGCAGCCTCGGGCCGGGAGCCTACGAGCAGTACTTC. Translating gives CASSLGPGAYEQYF.

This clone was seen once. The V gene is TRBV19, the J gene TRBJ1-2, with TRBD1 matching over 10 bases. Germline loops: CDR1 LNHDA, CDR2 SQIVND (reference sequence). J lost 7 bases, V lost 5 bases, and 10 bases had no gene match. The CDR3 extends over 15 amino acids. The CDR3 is CASSQSRQGAFGYTF. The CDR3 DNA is TGTGCCAGTAGTCAAAGTAGACAGGGGGCGTTTGGCTACACCTTC.